The T cell receptor (beta chain) under discussion was sequenced for a study of response to subunit inactivated influenza vaccine (dated by TCRdb to 2017 to 2018). The study in broad terms: The study used deep quantitative T cell receptor repertoire profiling to track responses to a trivalent subunit inactivated influenza vaccine.

Library preparation used RT-PCR. TCRdb lists the instrument as Illumina HiSeq 2500. In-frame beta chains were kept once TCRdb had trimmed the public reads at Q25 with fastp and called clones with MiXCR. Rows with one shared CDR3 protein collapse into an entry with the most common genes and DNA. This sample is represented by 500,000 or so distinct CDR3 sequences; about a tenth of them were singletons. The top ten clones comprise more than 10% of the sample. What the work shows at the level of the full study, not this receptor alone: It was suggested by the authors that each seasonal influenza vaccination may recruit only a limited number of new T cells.

The intended sense of this specimen's time point label: more than 35 days after influenza vaccine administration. The junction shows trimming of 7 bases on V and 4 bases on J, and the gene matches do not reach 5 bases of it. CDR1 and CDR2, looked up from the germline V gene, are SGHTA and FQGNSA. From cysteine to phenylalanine, the CDR3 is 13 amino acids long. Only CDR3 DNA is held: 39 bases, read in frame from base 1. In its sample, this clonotype was seen a few times. Its recognized antigen is unknown. The sample holds no much larger clone one base away, and base qualities are not on file. This TCR derives from a man aged 45-65 years who received an inactivated influenza vaccine. Donor details come from another sample of the same person, matched by shared clones. The sequence joins TRBV7-2 to TRBJ2-7, and 9 junctional nucleotides match TRBD1. Sequenced material: PBMCs from blood, taken more than 35 days after vaccination. The base sequence is TGTGCCAGCACCACCGGGACAGGGTACGAGCAGTACTTC. Its protein is CASTTGTGYEQYF. The variable domain in full, with residues beyond the CDR3 obtained from the reference TRBV7-2 and TRBJ2-7 genes, is GAGVSQSPSNKVTEKGKDVELRCDPISGHTALYWYRQSLGQGLEFLIYFQGNSAPDKSGLPSDRFSAERTGGSVSTLTIQRTQQEDSAVYLCASTTGTGYEQYFGPGTRLTVT.